This T cell receptor beta chain comes out of a study of T cell responses to AZD1222 COVID-19 vaccine. Some clones are missing from TCRdb's copy, which holds only in-frame ones; the method was immunoSEQ multiplex PCR. This sample has about 100,000 clones, with over 70% found just once. Findings and caveats of the study: It was only a handful of AZD1222 recipients who were seropositive at baseline. As reported, nearly half of all spike-specific TCRs target variant regions that are unmutated.

With respect to this clone: Its matching antigen is unknown.

The sequence came from an adult in good health. The specimen comprised peripheral blood, sampled on day 0 of AZD1222 vaccination.

CDR3 residues: CASSALGTWTSGRTGELFF. The CDR3 DNA sequence: TGTGCCAGCAGCGCTTTGGGTACTTGGACTAGCGGGAGAACCGGGGAGCTGTTTTTT. The genes are TRBV9 and TRBJ2-2; 13 bases line up with TRBD2. There are 19 residues in the CDR3. The junction had 13 bases not matched to a gene; V was cut back by 3 bases and J by 5 bases. Per germline, CDR1 SGDLS and CDR2 YYNGEE.